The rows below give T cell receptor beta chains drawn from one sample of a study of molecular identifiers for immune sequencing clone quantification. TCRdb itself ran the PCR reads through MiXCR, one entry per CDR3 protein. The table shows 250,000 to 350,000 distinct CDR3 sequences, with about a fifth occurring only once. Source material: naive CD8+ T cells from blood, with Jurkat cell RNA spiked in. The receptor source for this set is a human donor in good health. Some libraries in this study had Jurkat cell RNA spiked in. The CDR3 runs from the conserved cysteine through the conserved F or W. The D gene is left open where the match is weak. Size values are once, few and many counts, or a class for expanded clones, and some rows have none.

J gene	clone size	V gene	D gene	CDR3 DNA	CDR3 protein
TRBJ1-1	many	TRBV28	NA	TGTGCCAGCAGTTTATCCTACCAATTTGAAGCTTTCTTT	CASSLSYQFEAFF
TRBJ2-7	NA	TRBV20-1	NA	TGCAGTGCTAGGTCTTCAATTCCACCCTACGAGCAGTACTTC	CSARSSIPPYEQYF
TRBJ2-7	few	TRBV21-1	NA	TGTGCCAGCAGCAAAGACACAGGGAAGAGGCGGGCCTACGAGCAGTACTTC	CASSKDTGKRRAYEQYF
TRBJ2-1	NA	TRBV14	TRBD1	TGTGCCAGCAGCCCATGGGCCGGGGACAGGGCCTACAATGAGCAGTTCTTC	CASSPWAGDRAYNEQFF
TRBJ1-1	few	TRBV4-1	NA	TGCGCCGGCAGCCAAGCCCCGAGGGACACTGAAGCTTTCTTT	CAGSQAPRDTEAFF
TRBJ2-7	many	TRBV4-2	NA	TGTGCCAGCAGCCAAGAATTACGTTCCGAGCAGTACTTC	CASSQELRSEQYF
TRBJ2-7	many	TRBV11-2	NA	TGTGCCAGCAGCCCAGCAGCTGACTACGAGCAGTACTTC	CASSPAADYEQYF
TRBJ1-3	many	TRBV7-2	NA	TGTGCCAGCAGCTTAGGACAGAGCTCTGGAAACACCATATATTTT	CASSLGQSSGNTIYF
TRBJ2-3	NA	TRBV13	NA	TGTGCCAGCAGCCCAGTGATGGGGGCGGGAGATACGCAGTATTTT	CASSPVMGAGDTQYF
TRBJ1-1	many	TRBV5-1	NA	TGCGCCAGCAGCTTGGCCGACAGGTCGACTTTGGCTTTCTTT	CASSLADRSTLAFF
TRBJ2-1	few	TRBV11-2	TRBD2	TGTGCCAGCAGCTTAGGGGCCGCGGGGGGTTCCTACAATGAGCAGTTCTTC	CASSLGAAGGSYNEQFF
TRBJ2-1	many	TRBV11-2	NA	TGTGCCAGCAGCTTCCTATACAATGAGCAGTTCTTC	CASSFLYNEQFF
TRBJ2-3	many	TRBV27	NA	TGTGCCAGCAGTTTCCCAGGGTCTCTGGATACGCAGTATTTT	CASSFPGSLDTQYF
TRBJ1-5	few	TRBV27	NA	TGTGCCAGCAGTACAGGGTCGGTATCATTTGGCAATCAGCCCCAGCATTTT	CASSTGSVSFGNQPQHF
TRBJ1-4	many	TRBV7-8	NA	TGTGCCAGCAGCTTACCTCCTGGGGCTAATGAAAAACTGTTTTTT	CASSLPPGANEKLFF
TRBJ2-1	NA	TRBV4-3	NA	TGCGCCAGCAGCCAAGATCGGAGCTCCTGCAATGAGCAGTTCTTC	CASSQDRSSCNEQFF
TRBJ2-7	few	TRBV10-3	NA	TGTGCCATCAGTGAGTCGATAACAGGAGGCTTCTCCGAGCAGTACTTC	CAISESITGGFSEQYF
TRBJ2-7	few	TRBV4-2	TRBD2	TGTGCCAGCAGCCCCATAGGATCCACCGGGGGGAGTGGATACGAGCAGTACTTC	CASSPIGSTGGSGYEQYF
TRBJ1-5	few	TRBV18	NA	TGTGCCAGCTCACCAGATTATGGGGAGGGTCGCAATCAGCCCCAGCATTTT	CASSPDYGEGRNQPQHF
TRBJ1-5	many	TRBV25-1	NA	TGTGCCAGCAGCACCACCCCCTGCACCGATAGCAATCAGCCCCAGCATTTT	CASSTTPCTDSNQPQHF
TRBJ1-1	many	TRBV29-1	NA	TGCAGCGCCACCGGCGCGGGGGCACGCACTGAAGCTTTCTTT	CSATGAGARTEAFF
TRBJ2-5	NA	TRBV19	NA	TGTGCCAGGGGGCGGGACAGCAAATGGGTAGAGACCCGGTACTTC	CARGRDSKWVETRYF
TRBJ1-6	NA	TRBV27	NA	TGTGCCAGCAGTACCGGGGACGGCTATAATTCACCCCTCCACTTT	CASSTGDGYNSPLHF
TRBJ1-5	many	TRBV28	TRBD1	TGTGCCAGCAGTCTGGACAGGGGGAGACAGCCCCAGCATTTT	CASSLDRGRQPQHF
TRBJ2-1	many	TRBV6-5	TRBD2	TGTGCCAGCAGTTCCAACCGGACTAGCGGGGGGGTGTACAATGAGCAGTTCTTC	CASSSNRTSGGVYNEQFF
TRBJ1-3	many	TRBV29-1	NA	TGCAGCGTTGTCGGGCAGGTTATGAACACCATATATTTT	CSVVGQVMNTIYF
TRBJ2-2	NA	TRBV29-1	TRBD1	TGCAGCGTCAGGGGGCGAGACGGGGGGCTGTTTTTT	CSVRGRDGGLFF
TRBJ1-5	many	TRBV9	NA	TGTGCCAGCAGCGTGTCAAGTCAGGATCAGCCCCAGCATTTT	CASSVSSQDQPQHF
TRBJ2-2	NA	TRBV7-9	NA	TGTGCCGGCAGCTTAGGGGGAACCGGGGAACTGTTTTTT	CAGSLGGTGELFF
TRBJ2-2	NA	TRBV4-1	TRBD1	TGCGCCAGCAGCCAAGGACAGGGGGCGGCCGGGGAGCTGTTTTTT	CASSQGQGAAGELFF
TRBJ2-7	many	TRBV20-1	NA	TGCAGTGCTAGAGATTTAGGCAGGGATAGTTCGTACGAGCAGTACTTC	CSARDLGRDSSYEQYF
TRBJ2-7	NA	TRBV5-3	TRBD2	TGTGCCAGCAGCTTGGGACTAGCGAGCTACGTGCAGTACTTC	CASSLGLASYVQYF
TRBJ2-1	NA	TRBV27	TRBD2	TGTGCCAGCAGTTACCTAGCGGGGAGCTCCTACAATGAGCAGTTCTTC	CASSYLAGSSYNEQFF
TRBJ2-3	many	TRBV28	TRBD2	TGTGCCAGCAGTTTTAGGTCGATGGCGGGAGCCACAGATACGCAGTATTTT	CASSFRSMAGATDTQYF
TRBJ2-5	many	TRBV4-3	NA	TGCGCCAGCAGCCCATCGTCGGGGCCGGGGGAGAGCCAGTACTTC	CASSPSSGPGESQYF
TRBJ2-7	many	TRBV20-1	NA	TGCAGTGCTAGTCAGCTAGTCCCGCACGAGCAGTACTTC	CSASQLVPHEQYF
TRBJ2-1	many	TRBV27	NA	TGTGCCAGCAGTTTACTCGGCGCCAACAATGAGCAGTTCTTT	CASSLLGANNEQFF
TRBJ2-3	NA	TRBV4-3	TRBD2	TGCGCCAGCAGCCAAGATTCGCCTAGCGGGAGCTTAACAGATACGCAGTATTTT	CASSQDSPSGSLTDTQYF
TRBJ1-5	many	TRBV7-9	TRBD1	TGTGCCAGCAGCTTAGCCGGAACAGGGGATAGCAATCAGCCCCAGCATTTT	CASSLAGTGDSNQPQHF
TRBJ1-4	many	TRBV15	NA	TGTGCCACCAGCAGAGTTGTTGCAACTAATGAAAAACTGTTTTTT	CATSRVVATNEKLFF
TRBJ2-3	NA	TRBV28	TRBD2	TGTGCCAGCAGCCCAGGACTAGTGGGAACAGATACGCAGTATTTT	CASSPGLVGTDTQYF
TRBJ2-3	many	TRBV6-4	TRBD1	TGTGCCAGCAGTGACCAGTACACAGGGGATGGCACAGATACGCAGTATTTT	CASSDQYTGDGTDTQYF
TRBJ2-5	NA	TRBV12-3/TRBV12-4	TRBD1	TGTGCCAGCAGTAGCGACAGGGCACTAGGCGAGACCCAGTACTTC	CASSSDRALGETQYF
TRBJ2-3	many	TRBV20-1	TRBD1	TGCAGTGCTACGGGGACAGACTCAGATACGCAGTATTTT	CSATGTDSDTQYF
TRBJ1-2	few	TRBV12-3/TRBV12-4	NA	TGTGCCAGCAGCCCAGCCGCTAACTATGGCTACACCTTC	CASSPAANYGYTF
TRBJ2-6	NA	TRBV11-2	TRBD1	TGTGCCAGCAGCGCCGGACAGGTCGCCGCTGGGGCCAACGTCCTGACTTTC	CASSAGQVAAGANVLTF
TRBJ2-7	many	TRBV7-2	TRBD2	TGTGCCAGCAGCTGGTCTAGCGGGAGCGGGTACGAGCAGTACTTC	CASSWSSGSGYEQYF
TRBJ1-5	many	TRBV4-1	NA	TGCGCCAGCAGCCAAAGTCCGAGGGAATGGATCCAGCCCCAGCATTTT	CASSQSPREWIQPQHF
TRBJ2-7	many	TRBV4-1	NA	TGCGCCAGCAGCCAGGCCCCCGGTTCAGGGGAGTACTCCTACGAGCAGTACTTC	CASSQAPGSGEYSYEQYF
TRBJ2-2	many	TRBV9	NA	TGTGCCAGCAGCGTAGATCAGGGGGAGGCCGGGGAGCTGTTTTTT	CASSVDQGEAGELFF
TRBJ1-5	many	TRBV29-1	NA	TGCAGCGGTCAGGGCGTTTGGAGCAATCAGCCCCAGCATTTT	CSGQGVWSNQPQHF
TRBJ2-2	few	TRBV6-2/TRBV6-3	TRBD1	TGTGCCAGCAGTTATGGGACAGGGGGCTTGAGAACCGGGGAGCTGTTTTTT	CASSYGTGGLRTGELFF
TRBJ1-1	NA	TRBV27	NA	TGTGCCAGCAGGGGGGGGATGGGTGTGACTGAAGCTTTCTTT	CASRGGMGVTEAFF
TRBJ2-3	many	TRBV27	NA	TGTGCCAGCAGTTTTACTGCGGCTATCACAGATACGCAGTATTTT	CASSFTAAITDTQYF
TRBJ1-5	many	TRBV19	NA	TGTGCCAGTAACCCTCAGAAGAATCAGCCCCAGCATTTT	CASNPQKNQPQHF
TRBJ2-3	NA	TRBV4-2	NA	TGTGCCAGCAGCCAAGGAAACGGAGATAGCACAGATACGCAGTATTTT	CASSQGNGDSTDTQYF
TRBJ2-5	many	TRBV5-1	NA	TGCGCCAGCAGCTCTCAAAGGGGCAGGGCGTACCAAGAGACCCAGTACTTC	CASSSQRGRAYQETQYF
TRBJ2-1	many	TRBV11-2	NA	TGTGCCAGCAGCGCGGTCGTGGCGGCTGGACGACTAAGCAATGAGCAGTTCTTC	CASSAVVAAGRLSNEQFF
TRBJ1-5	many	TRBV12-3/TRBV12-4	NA	TGTGCCAGTAGGCAGGGGAGTCAGCCCCAGCATTTT	CASRQGSQPQHF
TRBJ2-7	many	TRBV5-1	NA	TGCGCCAGCAGCTTGGGTCTAACCTACGAGCAGTACTTC	CASSLGLTYEQYF